These T cell receptor beta chains were read from a single sample in a study of cytomegalovirus exposure and HLA in healthy donors. The assay was immunoSEQ multiplex PCR, and TCRdb's table has in-frame clones only and misses some. This sample has 200,000 to 250,000 clones; over 60% occur once, and the top ten carry around 16%. The sequenced sample was PBMCs. The receptor set was obtained from a man in his forties in good health and CMV-seronegative. The CDR3 runs from the conserved cysteine through the conserved F or W. D genes are given only for firm matches. The size entry is marked missing in some rows and otherwise reads once, few, many or a size class.

v_gene	j_gene	d_gene	abundance	CDR3nt	CDR3aa
TRBV28	TRBJ1-4	TRBD1	NA	TGTGCCAGCACCTTGACAGGGGGCAGTGAAAAACTGTTTTTT	CASTLTGGSEKLFF
TRBV7-2	TRBJ2-3	NA	NA	TGTGCCAGCAGCTTAGTGGGCCAGGGGCGAGGAGATACGCAGTATTTT	CASSLVGQGRGDTQYF
TRBV4-2	TRBJ2-7	NA	NA	TGTGCCAGCAGCCAAGAATCTACGGGAAGAAGCTCCTACGAGCAGTACTTC	CASSQESTGRSSYEQYF
TRBV7-9	TRBJ2-7	NA	NA	TGTGCCAGCAGCCTGAGAGAGGGAACCGCCTACGAGCAGTACTTC	CASSLREGTAYEQYF
TRBV5-4	TRBJ1-3	TRBD1	NA	TGTGCCAGCAGCTTGGACAGGGGGAACACCATATATTTT	CASSLDRGNTIYF
TRBV10-3	TRBJ2-1	TRBD1	NA	TGTGCCATCAGAGGACAGGGGGCGAGCTACAATGAGCAGTTCTTC	CAIRGQGASYNEQFF
TRBV19	TRBJ2-7	NA	NA	TGTGCCAGTAGTATATCAGCGACGTCACCCTACGAGCAGTACTTC	CASSISATSPYEQYF
TRBV5-1	TRBJ2-1	NA	NA	TGCGCCAGCAGCGCAACAGGGTACGATGAGCAGTTCTTC	CASSATGYDEQFF
TRBV21-1	TRBJ2-1	NA	NA	TGTGCCAGCAGCAATAGATATGGTAGCGGGGGTCCCCTGTGGTACAATGAGCAGTTCTTC	CASSNRYGSGGPLWYNEQFF
TRBV29-1	TRBJ2-3	TRBD2	NA	TGCAGCGTTGACGGGACTAGCGGGGGGACAGATACGCAGTATTTT	CSVDGTSGGTDTQYF
TRBV27	TRBJ2-7	TRBD1	NA	TGTGCCAGCAGTTTATTTACAGGGGACTACGAGCAGTACTTC	CASSLFTGDYEQYF
TRBV7-8	TRBJ2-1	NA	few	TGTGCCAGCAGCTTAGCGTTTGGGGGCGACCGCTCCTACAATGAGCAGTTCTTC	CASSLAFGGDRSYNEQFF
TRBV2	TRBJ1-5	TRBD1	once	TGTGCCAGCAGTGATCGGACAGGGGACCAGCCCCAGCATTTT	CASSDRTGDQPQHF
TRBV29-1	TRBJ1-2	TRBD1	NA	TGCAGCGTTGTGGACAGGGGCGCGGGTGGCTACACCTTC	CSVVDRGAGGYTF
TRBV6-4	TRBJ2-3	TRBD1	NA	TGTGCCAGCAGCGCTGACGGACAGGGCACAGATACGCAGTATTTT	CASSADGQGTDTQYF
TRBV5-8	TRBJ2-7	TRBD1	NA	TGTGCCAGCAGCTCTCCTCCTAGGACAGGGAGGGAGCAGTACTTC	CASSSPPRTGREQYF
TRBV6-5	TRBJ1-1	NA	few	TGTGCCAGCGGGGAGAGGGACACTGAAGCTTTCTTT	CASGERDTEAFF
TRBV4-3	TRBJ1-1	NA	NA	TGCGCCAGCAGCATAGATAACGGGGGGAACACTGAAGCTTTCTTT	CASSIDNGGNTEAFF
TRBV9	TRBJ1-4	NA	NA	TGTGCCAGCAGCGTAGGGGGGGGAGGAAAACTGTTTTTT	CASSVGGGGKLFF
TRBV6-5	TRBJ1-4	NA	NA	TGTGCCAGCAGCCTGACTATTAATGGTGAAAAACTGTTTTTT	CASSLTINGEKLFF
TRBV9	TRBJ2-1	NA	NA	TGTGCCAGCAGCTCCGCTCCAGGATCGACGCTTTACAATGAGCAGTTCTTC	CASSSAPGSTLYNEQFF
TRBV6-1	TRBJ2-1	NA	NA	TGTGCCAGCAGTGAAGGGACAAGGATCGATGAGCAGTTCTTC	CASSEGTRIDEQFF
TRBV7-3	TRBJ2-1	TRBD2	NA	TGTGCCAGCAGCTTAAAAGGACTAGCGAGCAATGAGCAGTTCTTC	CASSLKGLASNEQFF
TRBV6-9	TRBJ2-2	TRBD1	NA	TGTGCCAGCATCGATCGAGGGACAGGGGAAGCTAGCCTGAACACCGGGGAGCTGTTTTTT	CASIDRGTGEASLNTGELFF
TRBV7-9	TRBJ2-6	TRBD1	NA	TGTGCCAGCAACCCCCCGGGACAGGGAGCCTTTGGGGCCAACGTCCTGACTTTC	CASNPPGQGAFGANVLTF
TRBV6-5	TRBJ2-3	TRBD2	NA	TGTGCCAGCAGTTCGATCGGGAGGATCCCCACAGATACGCAGTATTTT	CASSSIGRIPTDTQYF
TRBV9	TRBJ1-1	NA	NA	TGTGCCAGCAGCACCCGGACAGACGAGAACACTGAAGCTTTCTTT	CASSTRTDENTEAFF
TRBV19	TRBJ2-2	NA	NA	TGTGCCAGTAGTATAGCAGCAGGCGGGGAGCTGTTTTTT	CASSIAAGGELFF
TRBV11-2	TRBJ2-1	TRBD1	NA	TGTGCCAGCAGCTCAGTTTGGACAGGGGGCTACAATGAGCAGTTCTTC	CASSSVWTGGYNEQFF
TRBV4-2	TRBJ2-5	NA	NA	TGTGCCAGCAGCCAAGGAACCAGCCAAGAGACCCAGTACTTC	CASSQGTSQETQYF
TRBV19	TRBJ2-2	TRBD1	NA	TGCGCCACTTGGCTCCCGGGACAGACCACCGGGGAGCTGTTTTTT	CATWLPGQTTGELFF
TRBV27	TRBJ2-3	NA	NA	TGTGCCAGCAGTTTAGGGGAGGACACAGATACGCAGTATTTT	CASSLGEDTDTQYF
TRBV2	TRBJ2-7	NA	NA	TGTGCCAGCAGTTGGGTCCGGACAGACGAGCAGTACTTC	CASSWVRTDEQYF
TRBV18	TRBJ1-1	TRBD1	NA	TGTGCCAGCTCACCACTAGGACAGGGGGAAAGTGCGGCTTTCTTT	CASSPLGQGESAAFF
TRBV19	TRBJ1-2	NA	NA	TGTGCCGTCTCAACCGGGACAAACTATGGCTACACCTTC	CAVSTGTNYGYTF
TRBV9	TRBJ2-3	NA	few	TGTGCCAGCAGCGTAGGAGGGAGCGTCGACACAGATACGCAGTATTTT	CASSVGGSVDTDTQYF
TRBV10-1	TRBJ1-1	NA	NA	TGCGCCACTAGTGCAGGGCTGAACACTGAAGCTTTCTTT	CATSAGLNTEAFF
TRBV7-9	TRBJ2-5	NA	NA	TGTGCCAGCAGCTTAGACGGCAGGGCGGTAGAGGCCCAGTACTTC	CASSLDGRAVEAQYF
TRBV27	TRBJ2-6	NA	once	TGTGCCAGCGGACGGGACTCTGGGGCCAACGTCCTGACTTTC	CASGRDSGANVLTF
TRBV4-1	TRBJ1-1	TRBD1	NA	TGCGCCAGTTCCACAGGGGCTGAAGCTTTCTTT	CASSTGAEAFF
TRBV29-1	TRBJ1-1	NA	NA	TGCAGCGTGGAGGACTTGAGCACTGAAGCTTTCTTT	CSVEDLSTEAFF
TRBV4-1	TRBJ2-5	TRBD1	NA	TGCGCCAGCAGCCAAAAGGACAGGGGGGAGACCCAGTACTTC	CASSQKDRGETQYF
TRBV27	TRBJ2-7	NA	few	TGTGCCAGCAGTTTACCCTTGGGAGGCGAGCAGTACTTC	CASSLPLGGEQYF
TRBV6-5	TRBJ1-2	NA	NA	TGTGCCAGCAGTTACTCGAAGGGGCCAAGTGGCTACACCTTC	CASSYSKGPSGYTF
TRBV5-1	TRBJ2-7	TRBD1	NA	TGCGCCAGCAGCATCCATTCCGGGACAGGAGCCTACGAGCAGTACTTC	CASSIHSGTGAYEQYF
TRBV7-6	TRBJ2-7	TRBD1	once	TGTGCCAGCAGCTCAGGGGGCGGCTACGAGCAGTACTTC	CASSSGGGYEQYF
TRBV6-4	TRBJ1-5	NA	NA	TGTGCCAGCAGTGAAGCTTGGACAATGGGATTGAGCAATCAGCCCCAGCATTTT	CASSEAWTMGLSNQPQHF
TRBV7-2	TRBJ2-3	NA	NA	TGTGCCAGCAGTCCGGAACAGGGAAGGACGCAGTATTTT	CASSPEQGRTQYF
TRBV29-1	TRBJ1-2	NA	NA	TGCAGCGTTGAAGATCAGGGGTATGGCTACACCTTC	CSVEDQGYGYTF
TRBV30	TRBJ1-5	TRBD1	NA	TGTGCCTCCACGACAGGGGGTTCGAATAGCAATCAGCCCCAGCATTTT	CASTTGGSNSNQPQHF